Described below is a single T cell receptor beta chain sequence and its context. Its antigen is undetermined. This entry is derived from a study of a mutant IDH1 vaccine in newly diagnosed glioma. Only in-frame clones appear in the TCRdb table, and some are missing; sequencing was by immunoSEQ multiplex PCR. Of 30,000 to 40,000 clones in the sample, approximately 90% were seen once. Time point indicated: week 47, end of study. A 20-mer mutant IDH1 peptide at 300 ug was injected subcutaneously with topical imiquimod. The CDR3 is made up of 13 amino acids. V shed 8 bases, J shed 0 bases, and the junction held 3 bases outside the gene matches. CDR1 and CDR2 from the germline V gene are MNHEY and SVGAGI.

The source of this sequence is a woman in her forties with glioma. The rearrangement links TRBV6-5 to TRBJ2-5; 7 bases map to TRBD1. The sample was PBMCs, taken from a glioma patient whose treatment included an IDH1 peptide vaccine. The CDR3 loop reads CASETGDQETQYF. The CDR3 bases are TGTGCCAGCGAAACAGGGGACCAAGAGACCCAGTACTTC.